Described below is a single T cell receptor (beta chain) sequence and its context. Ten or more counts support this clonotype. The clone's antigen remains unknown. Per-base qualities were not stored, and no clone one base away is much larger. This sample was included in a study of patients and donors after allogeneic stem cell transplantation (dated by TCRdb to the early 2020s). Receptors were amplified or captured by RT-PCR. Data came from a NextSeq 550. Through fastp at Q25 and MiXCR, TCRdb rebuilt clones from the public reads, retaining in-frame beta chains. One record per CDR3 amino acid sequence lists the most common genes and DNA. In all, the sample holds roughly 940,000 distinct CDR3 sequences, and around 17% of those were seen once. The ten largest make up around 5.5% of the sample. The receptor comes from a human donor who was either an allogeneic HSCT recipient or a stem cell or donor lymphocyte infusion donor (not recorded which). It is not recorded whose cells these are; they may come from a transplant donor. What was sequenced was blood, either unsorted or a sorted T cell fraction (not recorded which).

The DNA is as follows: TGTGCCAGCAGCTTACGGACCGAAGCCAAAAACATTCAGTACTTC. It codes for CASSLRTEAKNIQYF. This chain is built from TRBV7-9 and TRBJ2-4, with no confidently assigned D gene. Counted from cysteine to phenylalanine, this CDR3 has 15 amino acids. Of all the DNA, just the CDR3 is kept, 45 bases in frame from base 1. Taken from the germline V gene (reference sequence), the CDR1 and CDR2 loops are SEHNR and FQNEAQ. V is shortened by 2 bases, J by 0 bases, and the region joining them spans 8 bases.